The clone carrying this T cell receptor beta chain was detected a few times. This specimen belongs to a study of T cells in localized non-small cell lung cancer. Data came from immunoSEQ multiplex PCR; TCRdb stores just in-frame clones and leaves some out. The data show over 1,300 clones, less than 20% seen once. Trimming cost V 4 bases and J 6 bases, with 18 bases left between them. Germline V gene lookup returns CDR1 MNHGY and CDR2 SAAAGT. The CDR3 length is 15 residues. The TCR was taken from a male donor older than 55 with stage II squamous cell lung carcinoma. The sequenced sample was lung tumor tissue, obtained before any cancer treatment. J is TRBJ2-5 and V is TRBV6-8; D remains ambiguous. The CDR3 spells CASSSPNGEMKTQYF. CDR3 in DNA: TGTGCCAGCAGTTCCCCAAATGGGGAAATGAAGACCCAGTACTTC.